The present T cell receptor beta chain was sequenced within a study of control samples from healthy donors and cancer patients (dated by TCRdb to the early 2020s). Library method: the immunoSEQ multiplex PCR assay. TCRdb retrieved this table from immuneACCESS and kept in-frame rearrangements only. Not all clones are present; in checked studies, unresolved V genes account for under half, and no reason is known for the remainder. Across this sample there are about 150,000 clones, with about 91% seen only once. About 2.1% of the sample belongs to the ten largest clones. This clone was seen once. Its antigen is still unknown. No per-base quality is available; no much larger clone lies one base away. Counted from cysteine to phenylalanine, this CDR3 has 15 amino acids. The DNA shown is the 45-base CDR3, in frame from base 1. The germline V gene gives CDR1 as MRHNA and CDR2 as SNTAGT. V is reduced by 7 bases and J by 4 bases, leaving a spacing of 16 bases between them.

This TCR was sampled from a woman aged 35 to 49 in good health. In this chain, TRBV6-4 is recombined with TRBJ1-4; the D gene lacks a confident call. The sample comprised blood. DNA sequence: TGTGCCAGCATGTCGCTACCGAGCAATAATGAAAAACTGTTTTTT. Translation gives CASMSLPSNNEKLFF.